A single sample is the source of the 21 T cell receptor beta chains below, sequenced in a study of breast tumors, draining lymph nodes, adjacent tissues. TCRdb fed the multiplex PCR reads into MiXCR, producing one record per CDR3 protein. The data contain 45,000 to 65,000 distinct CDR3 sequences, roughly 40% of them singletons. Sequencing was done on a sample of breast tumor tissue. These receptors came from a female donor with breast cancer. Some clones in this sample may be carry-over from other donors' samples.

V usage is TRBV29-1 and J usage is TRBJ2-3; possible D gene TRBD2, 6 bases. V lost 6 bases to trimming and J lost 3 bases, with 28 bases between them. CDR1 and CDR2 (germline): SQVTM, ANQGSEA. The CDR3 covers 18 residues. As DNA, the CDR3 is TGCAGCGTACTCGGGGCCAAAAGACTTGGAGGGGCGACAGATACGCAGTATTTT. Its protein product is CSVLGAKRLGGATDTQYF.

This clonotype was found many times. The chain combines TRBV19 with TRBJ1-6; possible D gene TRBD1, 5 bases. CDR1 is LNHDA, CDR2 SQIVND, per germline (reference sequence). Trimming left V 8 bases short and J 10 bases short, with 21 bases between. This CDR3 region has 15 residues. The CDR3 loop reads CASRGTGPSSSPLHF. CDR3 in DNA: TGTGCCAGTCGAGGAACGGGACCGTCCTCGTCACCCCTCCACTTT.

This sequence joins TRBV29-1 and TRBJ2-5, with D perhaps matching TRBD1 or TRBD2 (6 bases each). The CDR3 extends over 14 amino acids. V was pared by 4 bases and J by 2 bases, with 14 bases between. Germline V lookup: CDR1 SQVTM, CDR2 ANQGSEA. The CDR3 sequence: CSVVWRDTQETQYF. CDR3 in DNA: TGCAGCGTTGTCTGGCGGGACACACAAGAGACCCAGTACTTC.

The chain has TRBV18 and TRBJ1-4; tentatively, D is TRBD1 (5 bases). Trimming removed 4 bases at V and 8 bases at J, with 11 bases between. CDR3 length: 13 residues. Germline values: CDR1 KGHSH, CDR2 LQKENI. This CDR3 is CASSHLPGEKLFF. The CDR3 DNA reads TGTGCCAGCTCACATCTTCCAGGGGAAAAACTGTTTTTT.

Regarding this clonotype: It is likely a read error, because the conserved phenylalanine at the end of the CDR3 is missing. The chain carries TRBV20-1 and TRBJ2-5; D gene ambiguous. CDR3 length: 13 amino acids. V was shortened by 6 bases and J by 5 bases, with 16 bases between the two germline ends. The germline V gene has CDR1 DFQATT and CDR2 SNEGSKA (reference sequence). This chain's CDR3 is CSASLLVGETQYL. In nucleotides, the CDR3 is TGCAGTGCCAGCCTCCTAGTAGGTGAGACCCAGTACTTA.

Ten or more counts support this clonotype. CDR3 loop: CASSRDSDTQYF. The CDR3 nucleotides read TGTGCCAGCAGCCGGGACAGTGATACGCAGTATTTT. The chain joins TRBV7-3 to TRBJ2-3, with TRBD1 matching over 7 bases. CDR1 SGHTA and CDR2 FQGTGA come from the germline V gene. CDR3 length: 12 residues. The V and J ends lost 5 bases and 6 bases, in that order; junction bases with no gene match: 2.

The chain employs TRBV29-1 and TRBJ2-7; D might be TRBD1 (5 bases). The CDR3 length is 14 residues. V was trimmed by 8 bases and J by 1 base, leaving 18 bases between them. Per germline, CDR1 SQVTM and CDR2 ANQGSEA. Written as DNA, the CDR3 is TGCAGCTTGGGTTGGGGCGGCAGGTCCTACGAGCAGTACTTC. It codes for CSLGWGGRSYEQYF.

The genes are TRBV6-2 or TRBV6-3 and TRBJ2-7, with D tentatively TRBD1 or TRBD2 (5 bases each). Germline V gene lookup returns CDR1 MNHEY and CDR2 SVGEGT. This CDR3 has 17 residues. Trimming took off 4 bases at V and 7 bases at J, with 26 bases between the two ends. CDR3: CASSFTAPWGIGWEQYF. The CDR3 bases are TGTGCCAGCAGTTTCACTGCCCCCTGGGGGATTGGTTGGGAGCAGTACTTC.

J is TRBJ1-3 and V is TRBV29-1; D is undetermined. CDR1 SQVTM and CDR2 ANQGSEA come from the germline V gene. The CDR3 runs 14 residues. Trimming took 8 bases from V and 0 from J, leaving 14 bases between them. Here the CDR3 reads CSSVGSFSGNTIYF. The CDR3 DNA is TGCAGCTCCGTAGGGTCGTTCTCTGGAAACACCATATATTTT.

The genes are TRBV27 and TRBJ2-1; the match to TRBD2 covers 10 bases. The ends lost 8 bases at V and 5 bases at J; junction bases unmatched: 9. The CDR3 covers 15 residues. Germline CDR1 reads MNHEY; CDR2 reads SMNVEV (reference sequence). The CDR3 nucleotides read TGTGCCAGCCAAAAAGCGGGAGGGCTAAACAATGAGCAGTTCTTC. Translation gives CASQKAGGLNNEQFF.

This clonotype was counted at least ten times. The CDR3 here is CASSLRTSGSYEQYF. The CDR3 region has the DNA TGTGCCAGCAGTCTACGGACTAGCGGGAGTTACGAGCAGTACTTC. The chain recombines TRBV6-2 or TRBV6-3 with TRBJ2-7; TRBD2 agrees at 13 bases. Germline CDR1 and CDR2: MNHEY and SVGEGT. V gave up 5 bases and J gave up 4 bases; unmatched junction bases: 5. The CDR3 consists of 15 residues.

This clonotype was picked up many times. This chain uses TRBV6-6 with TRBJ2-3; the match to TRBD2 covers 8 bases. From germline, CDR1 is MNHNY and CDR2 SVGAGI (reference sequence). The CDR3 is 16 amino acids. Trimming removed 5 bases from V and 3 bases from J; junction bases left unmatched: 10. The CDR3 bases are TGTGCCAGCAGTCCCCCCGGACTAGCTGTTACAGATACGCAGTATTTT. Amino acid sequence: CASSPPGLAVTDTQYF.

This clonotype was seen at least ten times. This chain links TRBV19 with TRBJ1-5; no clear D. The V gene lost 6 bases and the J gene lost 6 bases, with 9 bases spanning the gap. CDR3 length: 12 amino acids. CDR1 is LNHDA and CDR2 is SQIVND in the germline V gene (reference sequence). In DNA, the CDR3 is TGTGCCAGTAGCGGACTTGCTCAGCCCCAGCATTTT. Protein sequence: CASSGLAQPQHF.

This clonotype was picked up many times. A much larger clone differs by one base, so this may be a read error. V and J are TRBV12-3 or TRBV12-4 and TRBJ1-5; unclear D gene. CDR3 length: 13 residues. Trimming took 3 bases from V and 4 from J, leaving 7 bases between them. In DNA form, the CDR3 reads TGTGCCAGCAGTTTCCGCAGAAATCAGCCCCAGCATTTT. Translating it yields CASSFRRNQPQHF.

This clonotype was counted at least ten times. This chain joins TRBV18 and TRBJ2-1; D might be TRBD2 (6 bases). V was clipped by 5 bases and J by 3 bases, with 17 bases between them. This CDR3 has 16 amino acids. CDR1 and CDR2 from the germline V gene are KGHSH and LQKENI. In DNA form, the CDR3 reads TGTGCCAGCTCAGCCTTGGGCGGGACCTTCTACAATGAGCAGTTCTTC. It specifies CASSALGGTFYNEQFF.

The V call is TRBV28, the J call TRBJ2-5; TRBD1 agrees at 8 bases. The germline V gene encodes CDR1 MDHEN and CDR2 SYDVKM. The CDR3 sequence is 16 residues long. J gave up 6 bases and V 2 bases, and 11 bases lay outside the gene matches. The CDR3 loop is CASSLGGQGAGKTQYF. CDR3 in DNA: TGTGCCAGCAGTTTAGGAGGGCAGGGGGCCGGAAAGACCCAGTACTTC.

This clonotype has more than one count but fewer than ten. This chain connects TRBV12-3 or TRBV12-4 to TRBJ1-1, with D perhaps TRBD1 (6 bases). This CDR3 region has 16 residues. V lost 6 bases and J lost 0, with 17 bases in between. This chain's CDR3 is CASRGGLGGMNTEAFF. In DNA, the CDR3 is TGTGCCAGCAGAGGGGGGTTGGGGGGAATGAACACTGAAGCTTTCTTT.

The chain is built from TRBV29-1 and TRBJ1-2; TRBD1 agrees at 8 bases. Trimming removed 7 bases from V and 6 bases from J; junction bases left unmatched: 16. The CDR3 is 15 amino acids. The germline CDR1 and CDR2 sequences are SQVTM and ANQGSEA. CDR3 region: CSGYSPGQEFHGYTF. The CDR3 DNA is TGCAGCGGGTACTCACCGGGACAGGAGTTTCATGGCTACACCTTC.

V usage is TRBV10-3 and J usage is TRBJ1-2; the D is unclear. Trimming left V 3 bases short and J 10 bases short, with 9 bases between. Germline CDR1 and CDR2: ENHRY and SYGVKD. This CDR3 has 11 residues. CDR3 in amino acids: CAISEGGYYTF. CDR3 DNA: TGTGCCATCAGTGAAGGCGGATACTACACCTTC.

In its sample, this clonotype was seen many times. The J gene is TRBJ2-7, the V gene TRBV4-3; D remains ambiguous. The CDR3 runs to 16 residues. V dropped 2 bases and J dropped 2 bases, with 16 bases sitting between them. Germline V gives CDR1 LGHNA, CDR2 YSLEER. CDR3 loop: CASSQSAGWAAYEQYF. DNA for the CDR3: TGCGCCAGCAGCCAATCGGCCGGTTGGGCGGCCTACGAGCAGTACTTC.

CDR3 bases: TGTGCCAGCAGCGACGGGATACAAGAGACCCAGTACTTC. Translation gives CASSDGIQETQYF. The chain carries TRBV7-3 and TRBJ2-5, with D maybe TRBD2 (5 bases). The CDR3 is 13 amino acids. From germline, CDR1 is SGHTA and CDR2 FQGTGA. Trimming took off 5 bases at V and 2 bases at J, with 9 bases between the two ends.